The next 21 T cell receptor beta chains were all read from a single sample in a study of T cells in narcolepsy. Measured with immunoSEQ multiplex PCR; TCRdb has only the in-frame clones, and not every one. The profile shows some 25,000 clones, just under 85% of them singletons. Material for sequencing was CD45RA- memory CD4+ T cells from PBMCs. The receptors were sampled from a human donor with narcolepsy.

The V call is TRBV2, the J call TRBJ1-1; no clear D gene. Looked up from germline, CDR1 is SNHLY and CDR2 is FYNNEI. The V gene lost 1 base and the J gene lost 11 bases, with 14 bases spanning the gap. CDR3 length equals 13 residues. The CDR3 region has the DNA TGTGCCAGCAGTGAAGACAGTTCCGCTCGGGCTTTCTTT. This codes for CASSEDSSARAFF.

This rearrangement joins TRBV11-2 to TRBJ2-1; D uncertain. V was trimmed by 1 base and J by 6 bases, leaving 13 bases between them. The germline gives CDR1 SGHAT, CDR2 FQNNGV. CDR3 length equals 15 residues. DNA of the CDR3: TGTGCCAGCAGCTTAGGCTCTAACAGACGCAATGAGCAGTTCTTC. Translated, it gives CASSLGSNRRNEQFF.

The chain is built from TRBV13 and TRBJ2-7; 10 nucleotides line up with TRBD2. The length of the CDR3 is 14 residues. Trimming took 2 bases from V and 6 from J; bases not matched to a gene: 4. Germline values: CDR1 PRHDT, CDR2 FYEKMQ (reference sequence). The DNA for the CDR3 is TGTGCCAGCAGCTTATCTAGCGGGAGCGGCGAGCAGTACTTC. Its protein product is CASSLSSGSGEQYF.

The V gene is TRBV6-5, the J gene TRBJ1-5, with TRBD1 as a possible D gene (6 bases). Germline V CDR1 and CDR2: MNHEY, SVGAGI. V was pared by 5 bases and J by 1 base, with 12 bases between. This CDR3 is built from 15 residues. The CDR3 DNA reads as TGTGCCAGCAGTGTCTCAGGGGACAGCAATCAGCCCCAGCATTTT. Residues: CASSVSGDSNQPQHF.

The V gene is TRBV15, the J gene TRBJ2-1; tentatively, D is TRBD2 (6 bases). The CDR3 totals 14 residues. V lost 5 bases and J 12 bases, leaving 20 bases between the germline ends. The germline V gene has CDR1 LNHNV and CDR2 YYDKDF (reference sequence). CDR3 sequence (DNA): TGTGCCACCAGCGAGGGAAGGCAGGTGGGGGGGCAGTTCTTC. Translation gives CATSEGRQVGGQFF. The complete variable domain, with remaining parts taken from reference TRBV15 and TRBJ2-1, reads DAMVIQNPRYQVTQFGKPVTLSCSQTLNHNVMYWYQQKSSQAPKLLFHYYDKDFNNEADTPDNFQSRRPNTSFCFLDIRSPGLGDTAMYLCATSEGRQVGGQFFGPGTRLTVL.

The rearrangement joins TRBV11-3 to TRBJ2-5, with 7 bases identical to TRBD2. CDR1 is SGHNT and CDR2 is YENEEA in the germline V gene. The junction had 9 bases not matched to a gene; V was cut back by 6 bases and J by 5 bases. The length of the CDR3 is 14 residues. The CDR3 loop is CASSKGGVEETQYF. For the CDR3, the DNA is TGTGCCAGCAGTAAGGGAGGGGTGGAGGAGACCCAGTACTTC.

This clone turned up a few times. The V call is TRBV28, the J call TRBJ1-1; TRBD1 might be the D (5 bases). The germline V gene encodes CDR1 MDHEN and CDR2 SYDVKM. Trimming shortened V by 5 bases and J by 0 bases, and 10 bases separated the two germline ends. The CDR3 is made up of 14 amino acids. The CDR3 DNA reads TGTGCCAGCAGTCCGGGACCGCTGAACACTGAAGCTTTCTTT. Its protein is CASSPGPLNTEAFF. Using reference TRBV28 and TRBJ1-1 for the parts outside the CDR3, the full variable domain is DVKVTQSSRYLVKRTGEKVFLECVQDMDHENMFWYRQDPGLGLRLIYFSYDVKMKEKGDIPEGYSVSREKKERFSLILESASTNQTSMYLCASSPGPLNTEAFFGQGTRLTVV.

The V gene is TRBV15, the J gene TRBJ1-4; no clear D gene. CDR1 is LNHNV, CDR2 YYDKDF, per germline (reference sequence). The V end was cut by 0 bases, the J end by 5 bases, with 13 bases between. This CDR3 contains 16 residues. The DNA of the CDR3 is TGTGCCACCAGCAGAGATCCCAGTGGCCTAAATGAAAAACTGTTTTTT. Its protein product is CATSRDPSGLNEKLFF.

The sample holds a few counts of this clone. The chain couples TRBV2 to TRBJ2-7; maybe TRBD1 (5 bases). V dropped 3 bases and J dropped 2 bases, with 14 bases sitting between them. The CDR3 sequence is 15 residues long. The germline V gene encodes CDR1 SNHLY and CDR2 FYNNEI. CDR3 protein: CASSDGGRAAYEQYF. Here the CDR3 DNA reads TGTGCCAGCAGTGACGGTGGCAGGGCAGCCTACGAGCAGTACTTC.

This chain uses TRBV5-5 with TRBJ1-5; D not certain. The CDR3 length is 16 residues. From germline, CDR1 is SGHKS and CDR2 YYEKEE (reference sequence). V was cut by 3 bases and J by 7 bases, with 20 bases left in between. The CDR3 region has the DNA TGTGCCAGCAGCTCAGAACCGTCCCTGACGGTACAGCCCCAGCATTTT. Translation: CASSSEPSLTVQPQHF. The whole variable domain, remainder taken from reference TRBV5-5 and TRBJ1-5, is DAGVTQSPTHLIKTRGQQVTLRCSPISGHKSVSWYQQVLGQGPQFIFQYYEKEERGRGNFPDRFSARQFPNYSSELNVNALLLGDSALYLCASSSEPSLTVQPQHFGDGTRLSIL.

The chain couples TRBV11-1 to TRBJ2-3; 11 bases line up with TRBD2. CDR1 and CDR2 (germline): SGHAT, FQDESV (reference sequence). V was clipped by 5 bases and J by 5 bases; unmatched bases: 9. CDR3 length equals 16 residues. CDR3 DNA: TGTGCCAGCAGCCCCTTAGCGGGGGGGCATAGAGATACGCAGTATTTT. This codes for CASSPLAGGHRDTQYF.

The V call is TRBV18, the J call TRBJ2-4; D call uncertain. CDR3 length equals 16 residues. Trimming shortened V by 0 bases and J by 0 bases, and 9 bases separated the two germline ends. Germline V lookup: CDR1 KGHSH, CDR2 LQKENI. CDR3 DNA: TGTGCCAGCTCACCACCAGGAGCCCTAGCCAAAAACATTCAGTACTTC. Translated, it gives CASSPPGALAKNIQYF.

About this clone itself: This sample also contains other DNA sequences that code for the same CDR3. This sequence joins TRBV11-1 and TRBJ2-1; D is possibly TRBD1 (6 bases). V was shortened by 2 bases and J by 6 bases, with 11 bases between the two germline ends. CDR1 is SGHAT, CDR2 FQDESV, per germline (reference sequence). The CDR3 loop spans 14 amino acids. In DNA, the CDR3 is TGTGCCAGCAGCTTAACACAGGGTAGCAATGAGCAGTTCTTC. Its protein product is CASSLTQGSNEQFF. Looking up the rest from reference TRBV11-1 and TRBJ2-1 gives the full variable domain: EAEVAQSPRYKITEKSQAVAFWCDPISGHATLYWYRQILGQGPELLVQFQDESVVDDSQLPKDRFSAERLKGVDSTLKIQPAELGDSAMYLCASSLTQGSNEQFFGPGTRLTVL.

This clone has just one count. The rearrangement uses TRBV5-1 and TRBJ2-3; 7 nucleotides align to TRBD2. CDR1 and CDR2 from the germline V gene are SGHRS and YFSETQ. J was trimmed by 7 bases and V by 4 bases; bases with no gene match: 6. This CDR3 has 13 amino acids. In DNA form, the CDR3 reads TGCGCCAGCAGCATGGACGGGGGGTATACGCAGTATTTT. Amino acids: CASSMDGGYTQYF.

V usage is TRBV7-2 and J usage is TRBJ1-6, with a tentative D call TRBD1 (6 bases). V was clipped by 4 bases and J by 6 bases, with 16 bases between them. From germline, CDR1 is SGHTA and CDR2 FQGNSA. The CDR3 runs to 16 residues. The DNA of the CDR3 is TGTGCCAGCAGCTCCTTTTTTACAGGGTTTAATTCACCCCTCCACTTT. It is translated as CASSSFFTGFNSPLHF.

The genes are TRBV9 and TRBJ2-3; D is perhaps TRBD1 or TRBD2 (5 bases each). The V and J ends lost 4 bases and 2 bases respectively, with 11 bases between them. The CDR3 has 14 amino acids. Germline V gene data show CDR1 as SGDLS and CDR2 as YYNGEE. CDR3 amino acids: CASSLGTTTDTQYF. The CDR3 DNA sequence: TGTGCCAGCAGCCTCGGGACCACCACAGATACGCAGTATTTT.

V and J are TRBV6-1 and TRBJ1-5; the D is unclear. Trimming pared 5 bases from V and 6 bases from J, leaving 11 bases between. The CDR3 runs to 13 residues. CDR1 and CDR2 (germline): MNHNS, SASEGT. In DNA, the CDR3 is TGTGCCAGCAGTACCCGAGTGGCTCAGCCCCAGCATTTT. This gives the protein CASSTRVAQPQHF.

The chain joins TRBV11-2 to TRBJ2-1; 11 bases are a match to TRBD2. The CDR3 extends over 16 amino acids. CDR1 and CDR2 (germline): SGHAT, FQNNGV. J gave up 3 bases and V 6 bases, and 7 bases lay outside the gene matches. In DNA form, the CDR3 reads TGTGCCAGCAGATTACTAGCGGGGGAGATCTACAATGAGCAGTTCTTC. Encoded protein: CASRLLAGEIYNEQFF.

The chain recombines TRBV29-1 with TRBJ2-1; D ambiguous. Germline values: CDR1 SQVTM, CDR2 ANQGSEA. V was shortened by 3 bases and J by 10 bases, with 7 bases between the two germline ends. The CDR3 totals 10 residues. In DNA form, the CDR3 reads TGCAGCGTTGAGACCGGGGAGCAGTTCTTC. Encoded protein: CSVETGEQFF.

The chain employs TRBV5-4 and TRBJ1-6; no firm D call. Germline V gene lookup returns CDR1 SGHNT and CDR2 YYREEE (reference sequence). The CDR3 is 14 residues long. V lost 0 bases and J 9 bases, leaving 10 bases between the germline ends. CDR3 DNA: TGTGCCAGCAGCTTGGCCTTCGGCGGTTCACCCCTCCACTTT. Translated, it gives CASSLAFGGSPLHF.

J is TRBJ2-7 and V is TRBV5-1, with 8 nucleotides matching TRBD1. The CDR3 is made up of 11 amino acids. Germline V gene data show CDR1 as SGHRS and CDR2 as YFSETQ. V trimming: 0 bases; J trimming: 12 bases; junction bases outside the gene matches: 2. CDR3 sequence reads: CASSLADRVYF. CDR3 coding DNA: TGCGCCAGCAGCTTGGCGGACAGGGTGTACTTC.